The rows below give T cell receptor beta chains drawn from one sample of a study of T cells after yellow fever vaccination. TCRdb re-called the 5' RACE reads with MiXCR, one entry per CDR3 protein. The sample has a few hundred thousand distinct CDR3 sequences; 8.5% to 10% are singletons. Source: PBMCs, taken on the day of the first yellow fever vaccination. These receptors all stem from a man younger than 35 who received the YFV17D yellow fever vaccine. The CDR3 runs from the conserved cysteine through the conserved F or W. The D gene is left open where the match is weak. Only some rows state a clone size, as once, few, many or a class for expanded clones.

- TRBJ2-3 TRBV29-1 - TGCAGCGCTACAACGATGGGACGGGGATTTACAGATACGCAGTATTTT CSATTMGRGFTDTQYF
- TRBJ1-2 TRBV14 - TGTGCCAGCAGTACTTATGGACAGCTCTATGGCTACACCTTC CASSTYGQLYGYTF
many TRBJ2-3 TRBV27 - TGTGCCAGCAGAAGTAGGGTCGCAGATACGCAGTATTTT CASRSRVADTQYF
many TRBJ1-1 TRBV9 TRBD1 TGTGCCAGCAGCGCCAGGGGGTCGTTCACTGAAGCTTTCTTT CASSARGSFTEAFF
few TRBJ1-2 TRBV20-1 - TGCAGTGCTAGAGTCTCCACAGTTGGTGGCTACACCTTC CSARVSTVGGYTF
- TRBJ2-1 TRBV4-1 - TGCGCCAGCAGCCAAGTAAATGGGGACAATGAGCCGTTCTTC CASSQVNGDNEPFF
- TRBJ2-7 TRBV5-1 TRBD1 TGCGCCAGCAGCCTCATGGGACAGGGGGCGGAAGAGCAGTACTTC CASSLMGQGAEEQYF
many TRBJ2-1 TRBV5-5 - TGTGCCAGCAGCTTGGGCAGGGTTATCGGTGAGCAGTTCTTC CASSLGRVIGEQFF
- TRBJ2-3 TRBV27 - TGTGCCAGCAGTTGGTGGGGGGCTCAGGGCACAGATACGCAGTATTTT CASSWWGAQGTDTQYF
few TRBJ2-5 TRBV7-2 - TGTGCCAGCAGCTTAGCGGGGGGGCGCGGAGAGACCCAGTACTTC CASSLAGGRGETQYF
- TRBJ1-6 TRBV3-1 - TGTGCCAGCAGCTCCTCGTTGAGTTCACCCCTCCACTTT CASSSSLSSPLHF
- TRBJ2-3 TRBV11-2 TRBD2 TGTGCCAGCAGCTTTGAGACTAGCGGGGGGGCAGATACGCAGTATTTT CASSFETSGGADTQYF
many TRBJ2-7 TRBV12-3/TRBV12-4 - TGTGCCAGCAGTTTAGACCACGAGCAGTACTTC CASSLDHEQYF